This T cell receptor (beta chain) was recovered during a study of CD8 T cells in Susac syndrome. Reverse transcription of roughly 0.5 to 1 ug RNA was performed with random hexamers. TCRdb analysed the immunoSEQ multiplex PCR reads with MiXCR anew, one entry per CDR3 protein. The sample lists 150,000 to 250,000 distinct CDR3 sequences; over 90% were seen once. The germline V gene has CDR1 MNHEY and CDR2 SMNVEV (reference sequence). Trimming left V 0 bases short and J 5 bases short, with 14 bases between. The CDR3 extends over 16 amino acids. The clonotype comes from a human donor with multiple sclerosis. The V call is TRBV27, the J call TRBJ1-5; D remains unclear. Material for sequencing was CD4+ T cells from PBMCs. The CDR3 nucleotides read TGTGCCAGCAGTTTATCGGGTATCGCTCGGGATCAGCCCCAGCATTTT. This codes for CASSLSGIARDQPQHF.